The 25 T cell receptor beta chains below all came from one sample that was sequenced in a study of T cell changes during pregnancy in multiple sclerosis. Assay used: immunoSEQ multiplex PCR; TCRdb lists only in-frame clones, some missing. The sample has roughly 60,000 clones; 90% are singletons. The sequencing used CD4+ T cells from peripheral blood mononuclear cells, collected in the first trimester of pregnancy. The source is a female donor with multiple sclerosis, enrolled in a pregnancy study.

CDR3 protein: CASKQGAYLYEKLFF. In DNA, the CDR3 is TGTGCCAGTAAACAGGGGGCTTACTTATATGAAAAACTGTTTTTT. The rearrangement links TRBV6-1 to TRBJ1-4; 9 nucleotides line up with TRBD1. The ends lost 9 bases at V and 6 bases at J; junction bases unmatched: 11. This CDR3 contains 15 residues. Germline assignment: CDR1 MNHNS and CDR2 SASEGT.

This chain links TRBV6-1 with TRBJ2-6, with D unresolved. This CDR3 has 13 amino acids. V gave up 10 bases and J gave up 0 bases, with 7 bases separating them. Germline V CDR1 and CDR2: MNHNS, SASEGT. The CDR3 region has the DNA TGTGCCACTTTATACTCTGGGGCCAACGTCCTGACTTTC. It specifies CATLYSGANVLTF.

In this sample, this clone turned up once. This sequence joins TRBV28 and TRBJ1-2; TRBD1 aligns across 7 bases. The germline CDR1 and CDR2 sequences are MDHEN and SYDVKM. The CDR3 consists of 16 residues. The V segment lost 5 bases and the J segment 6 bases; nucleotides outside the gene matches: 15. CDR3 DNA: TGTGCCAGCAGTCCTTGGGGACAGACCTCCCCTCATGGCTACACCTTC. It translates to CASSPWGQTSPHGYTF.

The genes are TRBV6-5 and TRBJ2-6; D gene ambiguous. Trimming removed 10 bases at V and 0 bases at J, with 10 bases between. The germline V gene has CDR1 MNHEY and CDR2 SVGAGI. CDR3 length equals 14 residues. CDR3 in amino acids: CATLSFSGANVLTF. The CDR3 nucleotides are TGTGCCACGCTATCATTCTCTGGGGCCAACGTCCTGACTTTC.

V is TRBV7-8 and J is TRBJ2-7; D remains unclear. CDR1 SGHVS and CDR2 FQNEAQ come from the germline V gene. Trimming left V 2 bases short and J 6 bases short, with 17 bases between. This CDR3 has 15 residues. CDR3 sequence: CASSLYRHTAGEQYF. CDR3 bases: TGTGCCAGCAGCTTATATCGACACACTGCCGGCGAGCAGTACTTC. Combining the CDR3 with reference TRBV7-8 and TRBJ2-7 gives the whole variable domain GAGVSQSPRYKVAKRGQDVALRCDPISGHVSLFWYQQALGQGPEFLTYFQNEAQLDKSGLPSDRFFAERPEGSVSTLKIQRTQQEDSAVYLCASSLYRHTAGEQYFGPGTRLTVT.

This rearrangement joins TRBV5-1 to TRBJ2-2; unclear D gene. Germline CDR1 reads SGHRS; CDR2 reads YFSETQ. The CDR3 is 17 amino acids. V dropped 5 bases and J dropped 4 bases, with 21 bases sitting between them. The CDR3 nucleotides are TGCGCCAGCAGTTTTACAGAAAACCTCCGCTTCACCGGGGAGCTGTTTTTT. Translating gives CASSFTENLRFTGELFF. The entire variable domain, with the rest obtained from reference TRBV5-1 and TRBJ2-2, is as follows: KAGVTQTPRYLIKTRGQQVTLSCSPISGHRSVSWYQQTPGQGLQFLFEYFSETQRNKGNFPGRFSGRQFSNSRSEMNVSTLELGDSALYLCASSFTENLRFTGELFFGEGSRLTVL.

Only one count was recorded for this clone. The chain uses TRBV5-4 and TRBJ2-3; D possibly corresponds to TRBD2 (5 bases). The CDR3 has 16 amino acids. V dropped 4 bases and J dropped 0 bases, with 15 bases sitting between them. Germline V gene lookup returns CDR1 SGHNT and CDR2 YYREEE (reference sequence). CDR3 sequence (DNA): TGTGCCAGCAGCAGGGAGACGGCCTCTAGCACAGATACGCAGTATTTT. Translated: CASSRETASSTDTQYF.

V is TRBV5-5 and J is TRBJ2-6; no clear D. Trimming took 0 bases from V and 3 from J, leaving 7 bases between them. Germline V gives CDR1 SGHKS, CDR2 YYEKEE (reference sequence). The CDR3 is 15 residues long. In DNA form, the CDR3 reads TGTGCCAGCAGCTTGGGTTCGGGTGGGGCCAACGTCCTGACTTTC. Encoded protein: CASSLGSGGANVLTF. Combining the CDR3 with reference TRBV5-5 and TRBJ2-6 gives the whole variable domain DAGVTQSPTHLIKTRGQQVTLRCSPISGHKSVSWYQQVLGQGPQFIFQYYEKEERGRGNFPDRFSARQFPNYSSELNVNALLLGDSALYLCASSLGSGGANVLTFGAGSRLTVL.

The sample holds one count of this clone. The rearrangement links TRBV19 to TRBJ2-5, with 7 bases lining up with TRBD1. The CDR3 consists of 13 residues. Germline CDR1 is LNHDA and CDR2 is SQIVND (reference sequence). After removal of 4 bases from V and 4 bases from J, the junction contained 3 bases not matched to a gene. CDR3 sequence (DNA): TGTGCCAGTAGTAGAAACAGGGGAGAGACCCAGTACTTC. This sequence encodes CASSRNRGETQYF.

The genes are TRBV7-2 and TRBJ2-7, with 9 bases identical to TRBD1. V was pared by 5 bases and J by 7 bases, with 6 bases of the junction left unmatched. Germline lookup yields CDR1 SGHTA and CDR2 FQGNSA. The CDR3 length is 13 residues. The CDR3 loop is CASSRDRAGEQYF. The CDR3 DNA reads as TGTGCCAGCAGCCGGGACAGGGCGGGTGAGCAGTACTTC.

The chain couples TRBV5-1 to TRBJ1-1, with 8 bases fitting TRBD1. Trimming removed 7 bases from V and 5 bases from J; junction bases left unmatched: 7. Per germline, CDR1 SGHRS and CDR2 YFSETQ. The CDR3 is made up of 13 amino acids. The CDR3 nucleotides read TGCGCCAGCCGGGACAGGCCGGAGACTGAAGCTTTCTTT. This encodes CASRDRPETEAFF.

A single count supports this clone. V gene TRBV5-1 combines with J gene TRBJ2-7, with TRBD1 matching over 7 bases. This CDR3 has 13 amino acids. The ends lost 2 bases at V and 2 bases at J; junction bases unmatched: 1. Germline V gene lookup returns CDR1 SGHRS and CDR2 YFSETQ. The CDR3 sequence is CASSFDRAYEQYF. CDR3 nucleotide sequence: TGCGCCAGCAGCTTCGACAGGGCCTACGAGCAGTACTTC.

CDR3 in DNA: TGTGCCAGCAGCAAAGGGGGGACAGGTTACTGTAGAGCGTCAGGAGGCACGCAGTATTTT. Translated, it gives CASSKGGTGYCRASGGTQYF. This chain links TRBV21-1 with TRBJ2-3; no DNA check was done on the table's D call, TRBD1. TRBV21-1 is described as a pseudogene. The CDR3 loop spans 20 amino acids.

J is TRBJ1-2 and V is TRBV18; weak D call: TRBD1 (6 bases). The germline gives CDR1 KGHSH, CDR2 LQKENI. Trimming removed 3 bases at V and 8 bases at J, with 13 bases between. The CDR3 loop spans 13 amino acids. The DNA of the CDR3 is TGTGCCAGCTCACCTACAGGGACCTTGGGCTACACCTTC. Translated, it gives CASSPTGTLGYTF.

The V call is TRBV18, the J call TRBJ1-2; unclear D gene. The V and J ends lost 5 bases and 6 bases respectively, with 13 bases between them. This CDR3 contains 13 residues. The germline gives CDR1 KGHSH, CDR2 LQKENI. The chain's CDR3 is CASSINRGDGYTF. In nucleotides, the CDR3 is TGTGCCAGCTCAATTAATCGGGGAGATGGCTACACCTTC.

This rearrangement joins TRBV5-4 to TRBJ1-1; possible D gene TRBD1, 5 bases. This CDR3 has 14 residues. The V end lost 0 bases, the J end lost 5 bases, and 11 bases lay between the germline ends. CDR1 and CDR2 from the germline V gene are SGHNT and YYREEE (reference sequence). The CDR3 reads CASSLGQGRTEAFF. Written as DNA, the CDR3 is TGTGCCAGCAGCTTGGGGCAGGGTCGGACTGAAGCTTTCTTT.

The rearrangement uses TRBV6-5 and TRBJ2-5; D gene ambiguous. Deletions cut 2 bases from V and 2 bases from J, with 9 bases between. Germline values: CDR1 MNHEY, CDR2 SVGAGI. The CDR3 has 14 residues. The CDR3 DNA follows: TGTGCCAGCAGTTACGGTGGGCCTCAAGAGACCCAGTACTTC. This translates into CASSYGGPQETQYF.

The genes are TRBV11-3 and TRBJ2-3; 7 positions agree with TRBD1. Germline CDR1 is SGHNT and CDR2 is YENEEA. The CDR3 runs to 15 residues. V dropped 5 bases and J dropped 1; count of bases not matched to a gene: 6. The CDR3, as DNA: TGTGCCAGCAGCCATAGACAGGGCGGCACAGATACGCAGTATTTT. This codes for CASSHRQGGTDTQYF.

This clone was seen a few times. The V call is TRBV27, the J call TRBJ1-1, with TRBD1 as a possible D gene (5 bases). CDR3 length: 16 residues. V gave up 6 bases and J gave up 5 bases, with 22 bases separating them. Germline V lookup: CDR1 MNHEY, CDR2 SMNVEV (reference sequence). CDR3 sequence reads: CASSLGRAPGRTEAFF. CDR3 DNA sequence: TGTGCCAGCAGCCTAGGCAGGGCCCCAGGGCGGACTGAAGCTTTCTTT.

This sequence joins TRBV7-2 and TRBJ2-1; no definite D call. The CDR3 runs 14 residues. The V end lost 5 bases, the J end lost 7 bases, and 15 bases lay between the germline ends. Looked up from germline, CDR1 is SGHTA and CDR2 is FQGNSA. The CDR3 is CASSPLGPGNEQFF. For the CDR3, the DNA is TGTGCCAGCAGCCCTCTAGGCCCCGGGAATGAGCAGTTCTTC. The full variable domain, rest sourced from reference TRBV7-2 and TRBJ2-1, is GAGVSQSPSNKVTEKGKDVELRCDPISGHTALYWYRQSLGQGLEFLIYFQGNSAPDKSGLPSDRFSAERTGGSVSTLTIQRTQQEDSAVYLCASSPLGPGNEQFFGPGTRLTVL.

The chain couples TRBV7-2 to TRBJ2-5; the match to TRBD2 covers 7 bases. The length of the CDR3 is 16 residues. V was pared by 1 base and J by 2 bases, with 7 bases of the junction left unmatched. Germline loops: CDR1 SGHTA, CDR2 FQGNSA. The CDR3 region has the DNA TGTGCCAGCAGCTTAGTCTGGACTAGGGGACAAGAGACCCAGTACTTC. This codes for CASSLVWTRGQETQYF.

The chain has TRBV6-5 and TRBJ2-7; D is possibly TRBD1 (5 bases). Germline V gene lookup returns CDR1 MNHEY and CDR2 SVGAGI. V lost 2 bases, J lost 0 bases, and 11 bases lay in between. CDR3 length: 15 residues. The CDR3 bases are TGTGCCAGCAGTTACGGTGGGGCCAGCTCCTACGAGCAGTACTTC. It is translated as CASSYGGASSYEQYF.

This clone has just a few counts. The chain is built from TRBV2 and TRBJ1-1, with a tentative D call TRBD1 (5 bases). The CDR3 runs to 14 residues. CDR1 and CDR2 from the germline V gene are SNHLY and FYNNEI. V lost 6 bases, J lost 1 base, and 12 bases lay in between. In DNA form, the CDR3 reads TGTGCCAGCAGATTGACAGTCGAGAACACTGAAGCTTTCTTT. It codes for CASRLTVENTEAFF. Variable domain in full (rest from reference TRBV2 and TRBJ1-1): EPEVTQTPSHQVTQMGQEVILRCVPISNHLYFYWYRQILGQKVEFLVSFYNNEISEKSEIFDDQFSVERPDGSNFTLKIRSTKLEDSAMYFCASRLTVENTEAFFGQGTRLTVV.

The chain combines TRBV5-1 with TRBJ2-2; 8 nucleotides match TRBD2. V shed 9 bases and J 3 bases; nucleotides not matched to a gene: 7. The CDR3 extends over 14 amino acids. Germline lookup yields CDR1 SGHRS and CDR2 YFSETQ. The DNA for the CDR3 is TGCGCCACCTCGACTAGCGTGGACACCGGGGAGCTGTTTTTT. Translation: CATSTSVDTGELFF.

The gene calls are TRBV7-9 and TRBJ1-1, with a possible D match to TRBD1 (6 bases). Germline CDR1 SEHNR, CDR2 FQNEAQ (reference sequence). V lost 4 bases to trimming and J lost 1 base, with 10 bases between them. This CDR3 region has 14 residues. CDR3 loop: CASSSGHENTEAFF. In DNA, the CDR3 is TGTGCCAGCAGCTCGGGACACGAGAACACTGAAGCTTTCTTT.